This T cell receptor beta chain is drawn from a study of beta chain features in type 1 diabetes. Turning to the study itself: The patients were much like the healthy donors in age, gender and cell yields.

The study reverse transcribed the entire isolated RNA, so it sequenced expressed TCRB transcripts. Here immunoSEQ multiplex PCR was the method, and the copy in TCRdb shows in-frame clones only, minus some. The sample contains over 150,000 clones, less than 15% of which appear only once. Purity of each sorted population was above 95%. The CDR3 has 16 residues. Trimming stripped 0 bases from V and 1 base from J, with 10 bases between. Germline CDR1 reads SGHVS; CDR2 reads FQNEAQ. Input material: central memory CD4+ T cells from blood. The source is a young woman in good health. V gene TRBV7-8 combines with J gene TRBJ1-5; D perhaps matches TRBD1 (5 bases). This CDR3 is CASSLARGWSNQPQHF. In DNA, the CDR3 is TGTGCCAGCAGCTTAGCCCGGGGGTGGAGCAATCAGCCCCAGCATTTT.